The 25 T cell receptor beta chains below all came from one sample that was sequenced in a study of blood T cells in healthy people across ages. It was with a sample-barcoded 5' primer and a J-beta primer mix that a second PCR of about 6 to 12 cycles was run. TCRdb re-called the 5' RACE reads with MiXCR, one entry per CDR3 protein. The table lists about 840,000 distinct CDR3 sequences, almost 30% of them singletons. This same sample was also part of a study on T cells of mothers and their children.

Sequencing was done on a sample of blood. The receptors stem from a woman aged 40 to 50 in good health.

This chain uses TRBV28 with TRBJ1-5; D may be TRBD1 (5 bases). This CDR3 is 11 amino acids long. The germline V and J ends were trimmed by 5 bases and 8 bases, with 7 bases remaining between them. Germline values: CDR1 MDHEN, CDR2 SYDVKM. The DNA for the CDR3 is TGTGCCAGCAGTGGAGGGGAGCCCCAGCATTTT. Protein sequence: CASSGGEPQHF.

The V gene is TRBV24-1, the J gene TRBJ2-3; TRBD2 aligns across 10 bases. The trim removed 1 base at V and 1 base at J, leaving 7 bases unmatched. The CDR3 sequence is 18 residues long. Germline CDR1 reads KGHDR; CDR2 reads SFDVKD. The CDR3 DNA reads TGTGCCACCAGTGATTTTCGGGCTAGCGGGGGCCGCACAGATACGCAGTATTTT. Protein: CATSDFRASGGRTDTQYF.

Turning to this clonotype: The junction shows a germline mismatch at one end, possibly a read error. J is TRBJ2-3 and V is TRBV7-2, with TRBD2 matching 13 bases. CDR1 SGHTA and CDR2 FQGNSA come from the germline V gene. The CDR3 is 18 residues long. The CDR3 here is CAGSPTLLAGGAGDTQYF. CDR3 in DNA: TGTGCCGGCAGCCCTACACTACTAGCGGGGGGGGCTGGAGATACGCAGTATTTT.

This clonotype was observed a few times. This chain uses TRBV2 with TRBJ1-5, with unresolved D. The CDR3 contains 12 residues. Trimming pared 7 bases from V and 5 bases from J, leaving 9 bases between. Germline assignment: CDR1 SNHLY and CDR2 FYNNEI. CDR3 nucleotide sequence: TGTGCCAGCATGGGAGTCGATCAGCCCCAGCATTTT. Its protein product is CASMGVDQPQHF. The full variable domain, in which reference TRBV2 and TRBJ1-5 provide the parts outside the CDR3, is EPEVTQTPSHQVTQMGQEVILRCVPISNHLYFYWYRQILGQKVEFLVSFYNNEISEKSEIFDDQFSVERPDGSNFTLKIRSTKLEDSAMYFCASMGVDQPQHFGDGTRLSIL.

The chain links TRBV3-1 to TRBJ2-5; 11 positions match TRBD2. The V gene end was trimmed by 4 bases and the J gene end by 6 bases; junction bases not matched to a gene: 7. The CDR3 is made up of 15 amino acids. The germline gives CDR1 LGHDT, CDR2 YNNKEL (reference sequence). DNA of the CDR3: TGTGCCAGCAGCCGAGCTAGCGGGGGGCGGAAGACCCAGTACTTC. Its protein is CASSRASGGRKTQYF.

The genes are TRBV12-3 or TRBV12-4 and TRBJ2-7; no clear D gene. Trimming left V 5 bases short and J 2 bases short, with 16 bases between. The CDR3 is 15 amino acids. The CDR3 DNA sequence: TGTGCCAGCAGTCGCCGGCCAGGCTCCCCCTACGAGCAGTACTTC. It specifies CASSRRPGSPYEQYF.

This clonotype was counted many times. The chain recombines TRBV29-1 with TRBJ2-2; D may match TRBD1 or TRBD2 (6 bases each). Germline-derived CDR1 and CDR2 are SQVTM and ANQGSEA. The CDR3 is made up of 13 amino acids. V was pared by 6 bases and J by 5 bases, with 13 bases between. CDR3 protein: CSVRTGRTGELFF. CDR3 nucleotides: TGCAGCGTCCGCACAGGGAGGACCGGGGAGCTGTTTTTT.

This clonotype came up a few times. V is TRBV28 and J is TRBJ2-4, with 8 bases identical to TRBD1. The CDR3 extends over 13 amino acids. The V and J ends lost 8 bases and 9 bases, in that order; junction bases with no gene match: 9. CDR1 MDHEN and CDR2 SYDVKM come from the germline V gene. CDR3 bases: TGTGCCAGCGGCCTGGACAGGGATGGCATTCAGTACTTC. Protein: CASGLDRDGIQYF.

This clonotype showed up just a few times. The CDR3 sequence is CATRDGLNTEAFF. CDR3 DNA: TGTGCCACCCGAGACGGCTTGAACACTGAAGCTTTCTTT. The chain joins TRBV10-3 to TRBJ1-1, with no clear D. The CDR3 spans 13 residues. V was trimmed by 10 bases and J by 0 bases, leaving 12 bases between them. The germline gives CDR1 ENHRY, CDR2 SYGVKD.

Remarks on this clonotype: One base away lies a much larger clone, so this may be a sequencing read error. This sequence joins TRBV6-2 or TRBV6-3 and TRBJ1-1, with TRBD1 matching 7 bases. CDR3 length equals 13 residues. The V and J ends lost 6 bases and 1 base, in that order; junction bases with no gene match: 2. Germline V CDR1 and CDR2: MNHEY, SVGEGT. CDR3 nucleotide sequence: TGTGCCAGCAGGTGGGACAGGAACACTGAAGCTTTCTTT. Its protein is CASRWDRNTEAFF.

The chain carries TRBV28 and TRBJ1-2, with D possibly matching TRBD1 (6 bases). From germline, CDR1 is MDHEN and CDR2 SYDVKM. The length of the CDR3 is 19 residues. V gave up 4 bases and J gave up 4 bases, with 28 bases separating them. This CDR3 is CASSSTKSWTGGAGYGYTF. For the CDR3, the DNA is TGTGCCAGCAGTTCGACTAAATCCTGGACGGGGGGCGCGGGCTATGGCTACACCTTC.

This clonotype has a handful of counts. This sequence joins TRBV20-1 and TRBJ1-5; tentatively, D is TRBD1 (5 bases). The germline V and J ends were trimmed by 4 bases and 1 base, with 11 bases remaining between them. Germline V gene lookup returns CDR1 DFQATT and CDR2 SNEGSKA (reference sequence). This CDR3 contains 14 residues. As DNA, the CDR3 is TGCAGTGCTACGCCAGGGTCGAGCAATCAGCCCCAGCATTTT. Its translation is CSATPGSSNQPQHF.

This clonotype turned up a few times. The CDR3 here is CASSQGRSNTEAFF. The DNA of the CDR3 is TGTGCCAGCAGCCAGGGACGGAGTAACACTGAAGCTTTCTTT. The chain has TRBV7-2 and TRBJ1-1, with D perhaps matching TRBD1 (5 bases). The CDR3 sequence is 14 residues long. V was trimmed by 5 bases and J by 2 bases, leaving 12 bases between them. CDR1 is SGHTA and CDR2 is FQGNSA in the germline V gene.

This sequence joins TRBV20-1 and TRBJ2-2; possible D gene TRBD2, 5 bases. CDR3 length: 14 amino acids. V was shortened by 2 bases and J by 7 bases, with 14 bases between the two germline ends. CDR1 and CDR2 (germline): DFQATT, SNEGSKA (reference sequence). CDR3 protein: CSARSPSSIGELFF. CDR3 nucleotide sequence: TGCAGTGCTAGATCCCCCTCTAGCATCGGGGAGCTGTTTTTT.

This rearrangement joins TRBV6-1 to TRBJ1-5; TRBD1 is a possible D gene (5 bases). Germline-derived CDR1 and CDR2 are MNHNS and SASEGT. Trimming cost V 0 bases and J 0 bases, with 9 bases left between them. This CDR3 contains 16 residues. CDR3 bases: TGTGCCAGCAGTGAAGCGCGAGGGGTTAGCAATCAGCCCCAGCATTTT. Residues: CASSEARGVSNQPQHF.

The V and J genes are TRBV6-1 and TRBJ2-1; D might be TRBD2 (5 bases). The CDR3 covers 14 residues. Germline CDR1 and CDR2: MNHNS and SASEGT. Trimming took off 1 base at V and 8 bases at J, with 12 bases between the two ends. DNA of the CDR3: TGTGCCAGCAGTGAAGTCGGAGGCGGCGATGAGCAGTTCTTC. It yields the protein CASSEVGGGDEQFF.

The chain employs TRBV5-1 and TRBJ2-3; 9 nucleotides match TRBD2. This CDR3 is 15 amino acids long. Germline assignment: CDR1 SGHRS and CDR2 YFSETQ. V was clipped by 0 bases and J by 6 bases; unmatched bases: 5. The CDR3 sequence is CASSLGVAGVDTQYF. CDR3 nucleotide sequence: TGCGCCAGCAGCTTGGGGGTAGCGGGGGTTGATACGCAGTATTTT. The full variable domain, completed using reference TRBV5-1 and TRBJ2-3, is KAGVTQTPRYLIKTRGQQVTLSCSPISGHRSVSWYQQTPGQGLQFLFEYFSETQRNKGNFPGRFSGRQFSNSRSEMNVSTLELGDSALYLCASSLGVAGVDTQYFGPGTRLTVL.

The chain employs TRBV20-1 and TRBJ1-2; D uncertain. Trimming stripped 0 bases from V and 1 base from J, with 9 bases between. The germline V gene encodes CDR1 DFQATT and CDR2 SNEGSKA (reference sequence). This CDR3 region has 14 residues. The CDR3 nucleotides read TGCAGTGCTAGAGAGGCAGGAGGTAACTATGGCTACACCTTC. Translation: CSAREAGGNYGYTF.

To note about this clonotype: The junction shows a germline mismatch at one end, possibly a read error. The rearrangement joins TRBV12-3 or TRBV12-4 to TRBJ2-1; 8 bases fit TRBD1. CDR3 size: 15 residues. The CDR3 here is CTSNLDRGSYNEQFF. Here the CDR3 DNA reads TGTACCAGCAACCTCGACAGGGGTTCCTACAATGAGCAGTTCTTC.

In its sample, this clonotype was seen once. A much larger clone differs by one base, so this may be a read error. The chain has TRBV7-3 and TRBJ2-1; the match to TRBD1 covers 7 bases. Germline V gene lookup returns CDR1 SGHTA and CDR2 FQGTGA. This CDR3 contains 15 residues. V dropped 2 bases and J dropped 8; count of bases not matched to a gene: 9. The DNA for the CDR3 is TGTGCCAGCAGCTTAGACAGGGAAGTCACCGATGAGCAGTTCTTC. Protein product: CASSLDREVTDEQFF.

The chain is built from TRBV4-1 and TRBJ1-5, with D perhaps matching TRBD1 (6 bases). Per the germline V gene, CDR1 is MGHRA and CDR2 is YSYEKL. The CDR3 is 17 residues long. Trimming removed 1 base from V and 0 bases from J, with 13 bases in between. In DNA form, the CDR3 reads TGCGCCAGCAGCCAAGCATGGGGGGCATATAGCAATCAGCCCCAGCATTTT. Translation gives CASSQAWGAYSNQPQHF.

V gene TRBV4-3 combines with J gene TRBJ1-3; D is ambiguous. Per the germline V gene, CDR1 is LGHNA and CDR2 is YSLEER. Trimming removed 0 bases from V and 4 bases from J, with 10 bases in between. The CDR3 runs 15 residues. CDR3 coding DNA: TGCGCCAGCAGCCAAGATTCGGGGTACGGAAACACCATATATTTT. Translating gives CASSQDSGYGNTIYF.

The rearrangement joins TRBV12-3 or TRBV12-4 to TRBJ1-3; D is uncertain. The CDR3 length is 16 residues. With 6 bases removed from V and 2 bases from J, the gap between germline ends came to 17 bases. Here the CDR3 reads CASRSPTWAAGNTIYF. CDR3 in DNA: TGTGCCAGCAGATCGCCCACCTGGGCAGCTGGAAACACCATATATTTT.

In this sample, this clonotype turned up a few times. A much larger clone lies one base from this, so it may be a read error. The V and J genes are TRBV6-6 and TRBJ2-1; 13 positions agree with TRBD2. The DNA end is a closer match to TRBJ2-7, so the J assignment may be wrong. Per germline, CDR1 MNHNY and CDR2 SVGAGI (reference sequence). The CDR3 sequence is 17 residues long. In DNA, the CDR3 is TGTGCCAGCAGTCTACGACTAGCGGGGGGCCCCTACAATGAGCAGTACTTC. This sequence encodes CASSLRLAGGPYNEQYF.

This clonotype has more than one count but fewer than ten. J is TRBJ1-1 and V is TRBV7-3, with 10 bases matching TRBD1. J lost 11 bases, V lost 5 bases, and 8 bases had no gene match. The CDR3 is made up of 13 amino acids. Germline V gives CDR1 SGHTA, CDR2 FQGTGA. This CDR3 is CASSLPDRGPAFF. In nucleotides, the CDR3 is TGTGCCAGCAGCCTACCTGACAGGGGGCCCGCTTTCTTT.